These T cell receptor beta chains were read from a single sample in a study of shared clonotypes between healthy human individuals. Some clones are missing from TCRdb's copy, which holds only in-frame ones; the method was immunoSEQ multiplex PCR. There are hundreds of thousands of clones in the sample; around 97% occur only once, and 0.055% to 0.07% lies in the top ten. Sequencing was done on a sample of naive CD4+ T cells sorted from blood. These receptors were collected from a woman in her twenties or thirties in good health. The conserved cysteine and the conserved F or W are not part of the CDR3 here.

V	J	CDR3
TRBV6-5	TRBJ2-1	ASSYSGTTIYNEQF
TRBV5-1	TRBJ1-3	ASSSRPGTHSSGNTIY
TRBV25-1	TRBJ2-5	ASSAFIGTEYQETQY
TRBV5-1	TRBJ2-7	ASSPPGTKTTYEQY
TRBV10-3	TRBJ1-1	AISATGVGNTEAF
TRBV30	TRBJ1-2	AWYTGGYT
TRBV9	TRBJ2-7	ASSAQGSSYEQY
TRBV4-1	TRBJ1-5	ASSQEFLSGQPQH
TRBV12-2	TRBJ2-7	ASRLDPKPSYEQY
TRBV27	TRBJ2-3	ASSLTGTSTDTQY
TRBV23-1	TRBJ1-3	ASSHPQMGQLPPLSGNTIY
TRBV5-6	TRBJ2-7	ASRKNGQGGSYEQY
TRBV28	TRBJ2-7	ASSGRGTPTYEQY
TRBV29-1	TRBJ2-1	SAELESVVNEQF
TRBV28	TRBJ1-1	ASTLSHGGKAF
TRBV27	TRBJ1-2	ASSPQGVNGYT